This T cell receptor (beta chain) was documented in a study of OX40 agonist ivuxolimab in advanced cancers. Study as a whole: A male proportion of approximately 83% was recorded, with mean age around 60 years and range 23 to 79.

The germline V and J ends were trimmed by 5 bases and 6 bases, with 14 bases remaining between them. This CDR3 is built from 13 residues. Germline V gene sequence: CDR1 MNHEY, CDR2 SMNVEV (reference sequence). The data were produced by immunoSEQ multiplex PCR, yet TCRdb's version contains in-frame clones alone and is incomplete. Of some 50,000 clones listed, around 86% are singletons. Points on this clone: What it binds is not known.

General study findings and limits: Some of the nonresponding patients also showed low levels of normalized T-cell clonal expansion. In CD8+ T cells, expanded clones were on average more numerous than in CD4+.

The receptor was isolated from an adult with an advanced solid tumor such as melanoma, head and neck, liver or kidney cancer. V and J are TRBV27 and TRBJ2-7; D call uncertain. Sequencing was performed on CD4+ or CD8+ T cells sorted from blood, taken in a trial of the OX40 agonist ivuxolimab. DNA of the CDR3: TGTGCCAGCAGTGTCTCCCTACATCTCGAGCAGTACTTC. The encoded protein is CASSVSLHLEQYF.